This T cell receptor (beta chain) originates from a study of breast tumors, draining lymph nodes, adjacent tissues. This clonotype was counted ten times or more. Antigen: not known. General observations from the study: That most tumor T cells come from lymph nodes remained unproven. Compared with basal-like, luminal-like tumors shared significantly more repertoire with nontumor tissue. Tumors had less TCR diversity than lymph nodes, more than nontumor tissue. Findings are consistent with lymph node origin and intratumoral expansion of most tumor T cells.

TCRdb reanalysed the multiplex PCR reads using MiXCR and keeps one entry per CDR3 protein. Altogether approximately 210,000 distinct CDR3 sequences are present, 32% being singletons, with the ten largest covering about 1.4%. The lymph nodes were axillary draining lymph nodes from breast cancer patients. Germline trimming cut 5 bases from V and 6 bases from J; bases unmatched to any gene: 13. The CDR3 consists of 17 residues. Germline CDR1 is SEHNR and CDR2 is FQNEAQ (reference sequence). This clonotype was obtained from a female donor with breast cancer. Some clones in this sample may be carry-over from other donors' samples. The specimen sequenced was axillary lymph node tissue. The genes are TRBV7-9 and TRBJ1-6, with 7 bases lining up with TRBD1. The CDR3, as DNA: TGTGCCAGCAGCCGACAGAAGGGGGCCGTCGTTAATTCACCCCTCCACTTT. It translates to CASSRQKGAVVNSPLHF.